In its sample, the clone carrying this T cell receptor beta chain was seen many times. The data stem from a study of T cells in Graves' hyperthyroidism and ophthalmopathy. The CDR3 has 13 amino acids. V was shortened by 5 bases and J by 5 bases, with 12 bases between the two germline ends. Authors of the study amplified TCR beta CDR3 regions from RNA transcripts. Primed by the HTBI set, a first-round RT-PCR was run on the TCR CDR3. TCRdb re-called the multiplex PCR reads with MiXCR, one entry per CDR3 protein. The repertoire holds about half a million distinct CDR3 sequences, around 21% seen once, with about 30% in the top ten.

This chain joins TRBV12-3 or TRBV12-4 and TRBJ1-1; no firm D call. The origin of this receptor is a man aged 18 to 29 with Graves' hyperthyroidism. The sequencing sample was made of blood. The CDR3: CASSPRVGTEAFF. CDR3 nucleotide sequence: TGTGCCAGCAGTCCTAGAGTGGGTACTGAAGCTTTCTTT.